The rows below give T cell receptor beta chains drawn from one sample of a study of T cell therapy after organ transplantation. For these receptors, no antigen is known. Libraries were prepared by immunoSEQ multiplex PCR; TCRdb keeps only in-frame clonotypes and omits some of them. The repertoire holds 2,000 to 2,500 clones, with 60% to 75% as singletons. Sequenced material: CD8+ T cells from blood, taken before autologous CMV-specific T cell therapy. The receptors come from a human patient who had received a solid organ transplant and had CMV disease. The CDR3 runs from the conserved cysteine through the conserved F or W. D genes are given only for firm matches. Where a row states a size, it is once, few, many or the class of an expanded clone; other rows omit it.

few	-	TRBV7-6	TRBJ2-3	TGTGCCAGCAGCCCTGAGGTGGGGACAGATACGCAGTATTTT	CASSPEVGTDTQYF
-	-	TRBV5-1	TRBJ2-7	TGCGCCAGCAGCTTGGCAGGAGGGCTCTACGAGCAGTACTTC	CASSLAGGLYEQYF
-	-	TRBV6-5	TRBJ2-7	TGTGCCAGCAGTTACTCGAACACCTACGAGCAGTACTTC	CASSYSNTYEQYF
few	TRBD2	TRBV7-9	TRBJ2-1	TGTGCCAGCAGCACACTAGCGGCCTACAATGAGCAGTTCTTC	CASSTLAAYNEQFF
-	-	TRBV6-5	TRBJ2-1	TGTGCCAGCAGTCCCTCGAAAGGGAACAATGAGCAGTTCTTC	CASSPSKGNNEQFF
-	-	TRBV7-9	TRBJ2-7	TGTGCCAGCAGCTTAGTGCTGGGGGCCTACGAGCAGTACTTC	CASSLVLGAYEQYF
-	-	TRBV5-4	TRBJ2-5	TGTGCCAGCAGCTTGGTAGGGAAAGAGACCCAGTACTTC	CASSLVGKETQYF
-	TRBD1	TRBV4-3	TRBJ2-7	TGCGCCAGCAGCCAGGAAACGACAGGGGGGAGAGAGCAGTACTTC	CASSQETTGGREQYF
-	TRBD2	TRBV2	TRBJ2-2	TGTGCCAGCAGTGGGAAACTAGCGGGAGAAAACACCGGGGAGCTGTTTTTT	CASSGKLAGENTGELFF
once	-	TRBV5-4	TRBJ2-2	TGTGCCAGCAGCTTTATAGGGGGGACCACCGGGGAGCTGTTTTTT	CASSFIGGTTGELFF
-	-	TRBV6-5	TRBJ1-5	TGTGCCAGCAGTTACTCGGTCTCAGACAATCAGCCCCAGCATTTT	CASSYSVSDNQPQHF
-	-	TRBV9	TRBJ2-1	TGTGCCAGCAGCGCGACCCGCAATGAGCAGTTCTTC	CASSATRNEQFF
medium-sized	-	TRBV2	TRBJ2-7	TGTGCCAGCAGTGAAGCGGTATACGAGCAGTACTTC	CASSEAVYEQYF
-	-	TRBV4-3	TRBJ1-5	TGCGCCAGCAGCCAAGATTGGAGGGGGTTCAATCAGCCCCAGCATTTT	CASSQDWRGFNQPQHF
-	-	TRBV6-9	TRBJ1-2	TGTGCCATTGGGGAAGGATCATATGGCTACACCTTC	CAIGEGSYGYTF
-	-	TRBV9	TRBJ2-1	TGTGCCAGCAGCGTAGGACTCGCCAGCGAGCAGTTCTTC	CASSVGLASEQFF
large	-	TRBV19	TRBJ1-5	TGTGCCAGTAGTATAGGGCTCCGGGGCAATCAGCCCCAGCATTTT	CASSIGLRGNQPQHF
few	TRBD1	TRBV9	TRBJ2-7	TGTGCCAGCAGCCCCCGGGACAGGGGAATCTACGAGCAGTACTTC	CASSPRDRGIYEQYF
large	TRBD2	TRBV15	TRBJ2-3	TGTGCCACCAGCCCAACGGCGGCGGGAGAGGTGGGCACAGATACGCAGTATTTT	CATSPTAAGEVGTDTQYF
few	TRBD1	TRBV28	TRBJ1-4	TGTGCCAGCAGTTTAGCTCTCGGGACAGATTATAATGAAAAACTGTTTTTT	CASSLALGTDYNEKLFF
few	-	TRBV6-5	TRBJ1-5	TGTGCCAGCAGTTACCCCCAGCCCCAGCATTTT	CASSYPQPQHF
-	-	TRBV5-1	TRBJ2-7	TGCGCCAGCAGCCTCCCCGACACCTCCTACGAGCAGTACTTC	CASSLPDTSYEQYF
few	-	TRBV5-1	TRBJ2-1	TGCGCCAGCAGCGGTCTACCCTCCTACAATGAGCAGTTCTTC	CASSGLPSYNEQFF
few	TRBD1	TRBV27	TRBJ1-5	TGTGCCAGCAGCTCCTCCACGGACAGGGGGCTGGGGCAGCCCCAGCATTTT	CASSSSTDRGLGQPQHF
-	-	TRBV19	TRBJ1-1	TGTGCCAGTAGTACCGGGGTCACTGAAGCTTTCTTT	CASSTGVTEAFF
-	-	TRBV6-1	TRBJ2-5	TGTGCCAGCAGACCGGGACACCCTCAAGAGACCCAGTACTTC	CASRPGHPQETQYF
-	-	TRBV10-3	TRBJ2-2	TGTGCCATCAGCGATCCGGGAGCTAACACCGGGGAGCTGTTTTTT	CAISDPGANTGELFF
medium-sized	TRBD1	TRBV25-1	TRBJ2-1	TGTGCCAGCAGTAGAGACAGGGGGGACGCCTACAATGAGCAGTTCTTC	CASSRDRGDAYNEQFF
-	-	TRBV4-3	TRBJ1-3	TGCGCCAGCAGCCAAGATCGGGCCAACTCTGGAAACACCATATATTTT	CASSQDRANSGNTIYF
-	TRBD2	TRBV19	TRBJ2-7	TGTGCCAGTAGTGTTAGCGGGAGGGCCGCCTACGAGCAGTACTTC	CASSVSGRAAYEQYF
-	-	TRBV5-8	TRBJ1-5	TGTGCCAGCAGCCCAGTTGGTGCAGCCAATCAGCCCCAGCATTTT	CASSPVGAANQPQHF
-	-	TRBV23-1	TRBJ2-2	TGCGCCAGCAGTCAGAGACAGAACACCGGGGAGCTGTTTTTT	CASSQRQNTGELFF
-	-	TRBV28	TRBJ1-5	TGTGCCAGCAGTTTATTTCAGGGGTCCTCCTATTCCCAGCATTTT	CASSLFQGSSYSQHF
-	-	TRBV11-1	TRBJ2-7	TGTGCCAGCAGCTTGGGGGGCTACCCCTACGAGCAGTACTTC	CASSLGGYPYEQYF
-	-	TRBV11-2	TRBJ2-7	TGTGCCAGCAGCTTAGGGCCCCCGGGGGTCTACGAGCAGTACTTC	CASSLGPPGVYEQYF
once	-	TRBV9	TRBJ2-3	TGTGCCAGCAGCGTTGGGGATACTAGCACAGATACGCAGTATTTT	CASSVGDTSTDTQYF
-	TRBD2	TRBV7-3	TRBJ2-7	TGTGCCAGCAGCTTAGGCGGGAGGGCAAACGAGCAGTACTTC	CASSLGGRANEQYF
large	TRBD1	TRBV10-3	TRBJ1-1	TGTGCCATCAGTGAGTCCGCGACAGGGGCGCGGGACACTGAAGCTTTCTTT	CAISESATGARDTEAFF
-	TRBD1	TRBV7-7	TRBJ2-5	TGTGCCAGCAGCCCGGGACAGGATCCCCAAGAGACCCAGTACTTC	CASSPGQDPQETQYF
-	TRBD1	TRBV7-6	TRBJ1-1	TGTGCCAGCAGCCCCGGACAGGGGACTGAAGCTTTCTTT	CASSPGQGTEAFF
-	-	TRBV10-1	TRBJ1-2	TGCGCCAGCAGCAAAGACAGCAACTATGGCTACACCTTC	CASSKDSNYGYTF
-	TRBD2	TRBV7-1	TRBJ2-7	TGTGCCAGCAGCTCCTCACCGGGGGGGCACGAGCAGTACTTC	CASSSSPGGHEQYF
-	-	TRBV6-5	TRBJ2-1	TGTGCCAGCAGTTACTCGAGCTACTACAATGAGCAGTTCTTC	CASSYSSYYNEQFF
-	-	TRBV27	TRBJ1-2	TGTGCCAGCAGTTTCTCGGGCTCTGGCTACACCTTC	CASSFSGSGYTF
large	-	TRBV5-8	TRBJ2-1	TGTGCCAGCATAACCGACAGGGAGGAGTTCTTC	CASITDREEFF